This is a list of T cell receptor beta chains from one sample in a study of T cell changes during pregnancy in multiple sclerosis. Libraries were prepared by immunoSEQ multiplex PCR; TCRdb keeps only in-frame clonotypes and omits some of them. The table includes tens of thousands of clones, 93% detected once. Source: peripheral blood, taken after pregnancy. Receptors originate from a female donor with multiple sclerosis, enrolled in a pregnancy study. Both conserved end residues are trimmed from each CDR3. The order of the fields is V gene, CDR3 protein.

TRBV7-9 | ASSFTVYEQY
TRBV5-8 | ASSLGGQGSTEQY
TRBV2 | ASGRTGGAFSYNEQF
TRBV11-2 | ASSRTGYDNEKLF
TRBV5-1 | ASSLERTGLSYEQY
TRBV5-6 | ASSPRDRGSYNEQF
TRBV5-1 | ASSLGDRYSNQPQH
TRBV28 | ASSLWPGSTDSSSYEQY
TRBV5-6 | ASSSPGGAGNTIY
TRBV10-3 | ALSPVQIPMNTEAF
TRBV7-2 | ASSSPVGARGYT
TRBV6-5 | ASSYSGRSGSDEQF
TRBV6-1 | ASRDRYYEQY
TRBV7-2 | ASSQGFGRVGETQY
TRBV6-7 | ASRPEIQAGAGGRTDTQY